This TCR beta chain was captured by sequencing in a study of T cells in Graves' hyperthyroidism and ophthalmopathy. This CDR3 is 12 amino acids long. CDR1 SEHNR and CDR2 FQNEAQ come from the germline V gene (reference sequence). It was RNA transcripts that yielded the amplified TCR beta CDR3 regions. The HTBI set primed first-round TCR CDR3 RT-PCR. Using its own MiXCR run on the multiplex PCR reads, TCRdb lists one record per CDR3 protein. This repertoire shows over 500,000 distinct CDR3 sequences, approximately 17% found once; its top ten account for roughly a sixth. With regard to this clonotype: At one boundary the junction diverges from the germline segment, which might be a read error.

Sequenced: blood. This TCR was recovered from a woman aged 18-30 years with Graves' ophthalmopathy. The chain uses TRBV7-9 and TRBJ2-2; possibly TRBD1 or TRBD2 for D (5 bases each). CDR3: CVSTWGTGELFF. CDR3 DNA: TGTGTCAGCACCTGGGGGACCGGGGAGCTGTTTTTT.